This T cell receptor (beta chain) was sequenced in a study of blood T cells in healthy people across ages. Only a few counts were recorded for this clonotype. CDR3 size: 13 residues. Combining a sample-barcoded 5' primer with a J-beta primer mix, a second PCR ran for about 7 to 11 cycles. TCRdb re-analysed the 5' RACE reads in MiXCR, keeping a single row per CDR3 protein. Of 550,000 to 800,000 distinct CDR3 sequences in the sample, around 21% were seen once. Sequencing used blood. This TCR came from a man in his sixties or seventies in good health. The chain carries TRBV12-3 or TRBV12-4 and TRBJ2-5; 8 bases are a match to TRBD2. The assigned J gene may be wrong: the sequence end matches TRBJ2-7 better. CDR3 loop: CASKARGGYEQYF. For the CDR3, the DNA is TGTGCCAGCAAAGCCCGGGGGGGGTACGAGCAGTACTTC.